This T cell receptor (beta chain) was recorded in a study of T cells in tumors after PD-1 blockade. Turning to the study itself: Patients had no prior checkpoint blockade, systemic immunosuppressants, or anti-cancer therapy within 4 weeks. Either cemiplimab 350 mg every 2 weeks or pembrolizumab 200 mg every 3 weeks was given. Study findings and constraints: About 45% of tumor TCR clonotypes were also found in blood.

The table came from immunoSEQ multiplex PCR; TCRdb's copy has only in-frame clones and leaves some out. The profile covers about 47,000 clones, with more than 75% appearing a single time and roughly 17% taken by the ten largest. Points on this clone: No antigen is known for it.

Sequenced here: PBMCs, sampled before anti-PD-1 treatment. This clonotype was obtained from a human donor with basal cell carcinoma.

This CDR3 reads CASSFRIRGRPYEQYF. In nucleotides, the CDR3 is TGTGCCAGCAGCTTTCGTATCAGGGGGCGGCCCTACGAGCAGTACTTC. The chain recombines TRBV5-4 with TRBJ2-7, with 8 bases fitting TRBD1. V lost 2 bases to trimming and J lost 2 bases; unmatched junction nucleotides: 9. This CDR3 spans 16 amino acids. Germline CDR1 SGHNT, CDR2 YYREEE (reference sequence).